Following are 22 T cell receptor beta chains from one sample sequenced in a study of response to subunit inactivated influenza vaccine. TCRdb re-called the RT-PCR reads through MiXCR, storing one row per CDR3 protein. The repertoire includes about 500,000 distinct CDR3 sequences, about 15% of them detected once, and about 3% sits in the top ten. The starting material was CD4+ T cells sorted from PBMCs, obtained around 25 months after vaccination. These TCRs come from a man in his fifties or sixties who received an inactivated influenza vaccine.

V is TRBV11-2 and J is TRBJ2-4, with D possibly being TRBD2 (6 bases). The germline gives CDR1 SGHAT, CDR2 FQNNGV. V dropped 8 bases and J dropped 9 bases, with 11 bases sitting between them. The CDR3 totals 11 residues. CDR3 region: CASGGAAIQYF. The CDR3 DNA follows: TGTGCCAGCGGAGGGGCTGCCATTCAGTACTTC.

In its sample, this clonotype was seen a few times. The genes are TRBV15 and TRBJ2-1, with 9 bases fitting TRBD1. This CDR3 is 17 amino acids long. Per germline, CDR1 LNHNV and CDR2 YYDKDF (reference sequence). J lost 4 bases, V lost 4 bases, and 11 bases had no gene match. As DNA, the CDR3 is TGTGCCACCAGCAACGCACAGGGGGCGCGGGGTTACAATGAGCAGTTCTTC. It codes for CATSNAQGARGYNEQFF.

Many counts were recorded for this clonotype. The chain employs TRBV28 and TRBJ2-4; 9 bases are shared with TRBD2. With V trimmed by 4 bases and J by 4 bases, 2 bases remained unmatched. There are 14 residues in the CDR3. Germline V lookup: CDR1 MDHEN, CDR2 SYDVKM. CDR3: CASSWAGGKNIQYF. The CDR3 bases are TGTGCCAGCAGTTGGGCGGGAGGGAAAAACATTCAGTACTTC.

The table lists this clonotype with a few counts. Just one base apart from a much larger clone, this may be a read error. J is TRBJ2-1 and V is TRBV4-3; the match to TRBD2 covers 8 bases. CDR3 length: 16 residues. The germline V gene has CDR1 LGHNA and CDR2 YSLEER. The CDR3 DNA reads TGCTCCAGCAGCCAAGATTTCGGGAGGGTCTTGGATGAGCAGTTCTTC. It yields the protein CSSSQDFGRVLDEQFF.

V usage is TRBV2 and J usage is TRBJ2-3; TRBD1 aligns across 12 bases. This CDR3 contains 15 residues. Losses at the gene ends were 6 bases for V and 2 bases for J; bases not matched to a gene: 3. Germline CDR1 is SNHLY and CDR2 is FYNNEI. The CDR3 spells CASRGQGANTDTQYF. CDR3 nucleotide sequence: TGTGCCAGCAGGGGACAGGGGGCGAACACAGATACGCAGTATTTT.

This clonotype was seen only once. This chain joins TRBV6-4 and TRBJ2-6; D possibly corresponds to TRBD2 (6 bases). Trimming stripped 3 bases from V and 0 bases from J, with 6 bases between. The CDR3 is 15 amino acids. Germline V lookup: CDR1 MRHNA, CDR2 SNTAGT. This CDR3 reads CASSETSSGANVLTF. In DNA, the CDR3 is TGTGCCAGCAGTGAGACTAGCTCTGGGGCCAACGTCCTGACTTTC.

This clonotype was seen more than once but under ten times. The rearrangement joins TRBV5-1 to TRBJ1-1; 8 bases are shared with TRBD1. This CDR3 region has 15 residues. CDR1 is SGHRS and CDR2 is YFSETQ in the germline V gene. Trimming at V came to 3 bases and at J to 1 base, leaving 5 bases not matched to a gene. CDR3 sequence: CASSWEGQGNTEAFF. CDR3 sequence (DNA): TGCGCCAGCAGCTGGGAAGGACAGGGGAACACTGAAGCTTTCTTT.

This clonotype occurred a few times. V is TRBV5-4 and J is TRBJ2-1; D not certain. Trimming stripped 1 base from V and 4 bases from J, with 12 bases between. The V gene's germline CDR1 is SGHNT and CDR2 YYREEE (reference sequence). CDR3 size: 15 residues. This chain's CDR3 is CASSLNGATYNEQFF. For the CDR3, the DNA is TGTGCCAGCAGCTTGAACGGTGCGACTTACAATGAGCAGTTCTTC.

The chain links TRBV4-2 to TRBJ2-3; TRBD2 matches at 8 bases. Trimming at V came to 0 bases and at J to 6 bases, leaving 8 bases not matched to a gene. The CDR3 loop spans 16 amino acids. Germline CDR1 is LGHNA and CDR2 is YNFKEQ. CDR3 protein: CASSQDLAGFMDTQYF. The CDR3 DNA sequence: TGTGCCAGCAGCCAAGATTTAGCGGGGTTTATGGATACGCAGTATTTT.

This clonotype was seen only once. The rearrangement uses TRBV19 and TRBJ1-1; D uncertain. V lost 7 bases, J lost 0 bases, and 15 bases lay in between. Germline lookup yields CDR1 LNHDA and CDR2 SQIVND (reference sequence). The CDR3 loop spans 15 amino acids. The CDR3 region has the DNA TGTGCCAGTACTCCTGAAGGAGTAATGAACACTGAAGCTTTCTTT. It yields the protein CASTPEGVMNTEAFF. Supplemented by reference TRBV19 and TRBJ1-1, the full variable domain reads DGGITQSPKYLFRKEGQNVTLSCEQNLNHDAMYWYRQDPGQGLRLIYYSQIVNDFQKGDIAEGYSVSREKKESFPLTVTSAQKNPTAFYLCASTPEGVMNTEAFFGQGTRLTVV.

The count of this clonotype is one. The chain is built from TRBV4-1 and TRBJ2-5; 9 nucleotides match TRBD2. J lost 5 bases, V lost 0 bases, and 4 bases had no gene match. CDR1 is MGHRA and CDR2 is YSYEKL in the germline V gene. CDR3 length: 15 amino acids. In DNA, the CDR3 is TGCGCCAGCAGCCAAGATGGCACTAGCGGGGAGACCCAGTACTTC. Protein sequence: CASSQDGTSGETQYF.

The CDR3 nucleotides are TGCAGCGTTGGAGACCCAAATCGGGGTGAGCAGTTCTTC. The encoded protein is CSVGDPNRGEQFF. The chain carries TRBV29-1 and TRBJ2-1, with a weak D call TRBD2 (5 bases). CDR1 is SQVTM, CDR2 ANQGSEA, per germline. Trimming stripped 4 bases from V and 9 bases from J, with 16 bases between. The CDR3 spans 13 residues.

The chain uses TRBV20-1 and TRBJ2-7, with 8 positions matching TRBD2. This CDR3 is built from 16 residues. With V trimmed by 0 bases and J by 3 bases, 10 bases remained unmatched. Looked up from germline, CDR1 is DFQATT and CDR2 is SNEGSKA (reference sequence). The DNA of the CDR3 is TGCAGTGCTAGAGATTCTTGGCGGGGGGCGAACTACGAGCAGTACTTC. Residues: CSARDSWRGANYEQYF.

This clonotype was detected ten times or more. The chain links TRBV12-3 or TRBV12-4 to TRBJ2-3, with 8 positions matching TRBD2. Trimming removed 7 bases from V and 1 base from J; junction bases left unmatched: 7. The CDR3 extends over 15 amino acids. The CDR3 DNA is TGTGCCAGCAAGGGGCGGGGGGCCGGCACAGATACGCAGTATTTT. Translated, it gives CASKGRGAGTDTQYF.

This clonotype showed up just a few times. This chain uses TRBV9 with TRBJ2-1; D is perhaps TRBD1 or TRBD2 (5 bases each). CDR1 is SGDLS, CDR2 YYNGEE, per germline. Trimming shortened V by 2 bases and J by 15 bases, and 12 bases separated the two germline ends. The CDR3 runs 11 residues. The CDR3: CASSVSGPLFF. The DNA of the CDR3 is TGTGCCAGCAGCGTTTCGGGACCGCTGTTCTTC.

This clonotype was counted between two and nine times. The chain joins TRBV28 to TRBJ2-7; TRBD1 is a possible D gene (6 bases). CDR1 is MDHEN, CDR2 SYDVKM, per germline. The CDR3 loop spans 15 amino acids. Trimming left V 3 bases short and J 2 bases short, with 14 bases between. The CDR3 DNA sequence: TGTGCCAGCAGTTTGGGGGCTCGGGGAACCTACGAGCAGTACTTC. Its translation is CASSLGARGTYEQYF.

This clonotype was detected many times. The CDR3 reads CASSHSAPGANEQFF. Here the CDR3 DNA reads TGCGCCAGCAGCCATAGCGCCCCTGGGGCTAATGAGCAGTTCTTC. This chain joins TRBV5-1 and TRBJ2-1; D is tentatively TRBD1 or TRBD2 (5 bases each). CDR1 is SGHRS, CDR2 YFSETQ, per germline. The V end lost 4 bases, the J end lost 7 bases, and 18 bases lay between the germline ends. The CDR3 is 15 amino acids.

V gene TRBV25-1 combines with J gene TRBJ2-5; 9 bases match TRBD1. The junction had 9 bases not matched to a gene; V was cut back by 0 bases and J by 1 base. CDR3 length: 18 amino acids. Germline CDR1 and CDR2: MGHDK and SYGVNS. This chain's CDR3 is CASSEYGWGQGGQETQYF. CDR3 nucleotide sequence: TGTGCCAGCAGTGAATATGGATGGGGACAGGGAGGCCAAGAGACCCAGTACTTC.

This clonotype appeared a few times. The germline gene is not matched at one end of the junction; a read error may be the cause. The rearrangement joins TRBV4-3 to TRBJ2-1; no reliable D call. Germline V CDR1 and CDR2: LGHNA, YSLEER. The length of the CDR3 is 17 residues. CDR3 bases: TGCTCCAGCAGCTCTTCGTCGCTACCAAGCTCCTACAATGAGCAGTTCTTC. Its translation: CSSSSSSLPSSYNEQFF.

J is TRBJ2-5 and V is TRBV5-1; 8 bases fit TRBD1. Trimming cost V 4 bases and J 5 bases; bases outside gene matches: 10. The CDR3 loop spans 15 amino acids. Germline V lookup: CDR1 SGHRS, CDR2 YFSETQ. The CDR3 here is CASSPSTGVEETQYF. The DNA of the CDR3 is TGCGCCAGCAGCCCGTCGACAGGGGTAGAGGAGACCCAGTACTTC.

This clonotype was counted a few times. Here the CDR3 reads CASSYQGVNTEAFF. The CDR3 DNA follows: TGTGCCAGCAGCTACCAGGGGGTGAACACTGAAGCTTTCTTT. The chain combines TRBV5-6 with TRBJ1-1; 7 nucleotides align to TRBD1. The CDR3 length is 14 residues. Losses at the gene ends were 3 bases for V and 0 bases for J; bases not matched to a gene: 2. Germline values: CDR1 SGHDT, CDR2 YYEEEE.

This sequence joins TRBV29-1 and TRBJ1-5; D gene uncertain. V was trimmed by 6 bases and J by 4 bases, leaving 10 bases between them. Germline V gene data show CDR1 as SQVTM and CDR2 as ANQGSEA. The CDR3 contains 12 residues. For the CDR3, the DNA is TGCAGCGTGCGCTCCCCTAATCAGCCCCAGCATTTT. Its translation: CSVRSPNQPQHF.